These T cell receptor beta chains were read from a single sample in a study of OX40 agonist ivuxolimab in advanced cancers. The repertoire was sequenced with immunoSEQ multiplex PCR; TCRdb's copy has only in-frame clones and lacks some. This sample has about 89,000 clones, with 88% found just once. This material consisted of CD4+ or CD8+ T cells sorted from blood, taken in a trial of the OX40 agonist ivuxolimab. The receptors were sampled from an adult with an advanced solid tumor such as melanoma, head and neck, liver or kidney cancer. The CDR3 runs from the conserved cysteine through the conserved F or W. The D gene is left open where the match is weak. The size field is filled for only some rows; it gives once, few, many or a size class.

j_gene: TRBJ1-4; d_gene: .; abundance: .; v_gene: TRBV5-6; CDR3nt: TGTGCCAGCCGAGGACGGATAAAGAATGAAAAACTGTTTTTT; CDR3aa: CASRGRIKNEKLFF
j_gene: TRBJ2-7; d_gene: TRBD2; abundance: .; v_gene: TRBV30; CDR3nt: TGTGCCTGGAATATGCGGGAGGGCCTCGAGCAGTACTTC; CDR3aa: CAWNMREGLEQYF
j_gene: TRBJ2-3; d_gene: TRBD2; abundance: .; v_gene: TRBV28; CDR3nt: TGTGCCAGCACTAGCGGGGGGGCGATAGATACGCAGTATTTT; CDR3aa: CASTSGGAIDTQYF
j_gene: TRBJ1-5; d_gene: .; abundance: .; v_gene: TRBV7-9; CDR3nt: TGTGCCAGCAGCTTAGGGGATAATAGCAATCAGCCCCAGCATTTT; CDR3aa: CASSLGDNSNQPQHF
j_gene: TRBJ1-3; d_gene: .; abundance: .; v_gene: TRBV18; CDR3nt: TGTGCCAGCTCACCAGAAGTAGGCTCAGGAAACACCATATATTTT; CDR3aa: CASSPEVGSGNTIYF
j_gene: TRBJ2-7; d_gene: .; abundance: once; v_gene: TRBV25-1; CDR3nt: TGTGCCAGCAACAGTCTATCCTACGAGCAGTACTTC; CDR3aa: CASNSLSYEQYF
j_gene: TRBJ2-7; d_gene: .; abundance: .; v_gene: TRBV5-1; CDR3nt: TGCGCCAGCAGCGAGGACAGTCGGCATTACGAGCAGTACTTC; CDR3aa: CASSEDSRHYEQYF
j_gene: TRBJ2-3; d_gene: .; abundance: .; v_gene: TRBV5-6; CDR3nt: TGTGCCAGCAACTTGGATTGGGGCAGCACAGATACGCAGTATTTT; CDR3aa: CASNLDWGSTDTQYF
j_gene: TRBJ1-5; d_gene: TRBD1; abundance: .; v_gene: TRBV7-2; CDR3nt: TGTGCCAGCAGCTTAAGTGTAGGGGGCCGGAATCAGCCCCAGCATTTT; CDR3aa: CASSLSVGGRNQPQHF
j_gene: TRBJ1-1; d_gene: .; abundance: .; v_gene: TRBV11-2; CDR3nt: TGTGCCAGCAGCTTAGATCCTCCAGGGATTGCCCAAGCTTTCTTT; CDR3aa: CASSLDPPGIAQAFF
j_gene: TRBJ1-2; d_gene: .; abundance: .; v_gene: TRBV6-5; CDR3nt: TGTGCCAGCAGTTACGCAGGCCAGGAGTATGGCTACACCTTC; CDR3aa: CASSYAGQEYGYTF
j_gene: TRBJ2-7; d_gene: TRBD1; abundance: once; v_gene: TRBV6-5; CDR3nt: TGTGCCAGCAGTCCTGGGACAGGGGGACCCTACGAGCAGTACTTC; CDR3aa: CASSPGTGGPYEQYF
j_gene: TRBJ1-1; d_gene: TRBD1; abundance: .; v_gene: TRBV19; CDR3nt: TGTGCCAGTAGTCAACAGGGGTTGAACACTGAAGCTTTCTTT; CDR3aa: CASSQQGLNTEAFF
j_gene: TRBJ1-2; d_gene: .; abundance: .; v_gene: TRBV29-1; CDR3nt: TGCAGCGTTGCCGGTGGGGGGGCGCGGGGCTACACCTTC; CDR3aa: CSVAGGGARGYTF
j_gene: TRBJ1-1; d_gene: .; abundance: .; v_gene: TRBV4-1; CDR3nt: TGCGCCAGCAGCCAAGATCGGAGGACAGAAGCTTTCTTT; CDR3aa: CASSQDRRTEAFF
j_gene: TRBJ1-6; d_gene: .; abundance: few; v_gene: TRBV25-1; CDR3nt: TGTGCCAGCAGTGGACCTTCTCGGTCACCCCTCCACTTT; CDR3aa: CASSGPSRSPLHF
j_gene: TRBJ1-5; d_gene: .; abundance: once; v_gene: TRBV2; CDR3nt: TGTGCCAGCAGTGAAAGCAGGGGAGGGCAGCCCCAGCATTTT; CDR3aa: CASSESRGGQPQHF
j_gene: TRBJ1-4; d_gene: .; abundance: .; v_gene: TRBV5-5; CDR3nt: TGTGCCAGCACCCGGGGAGTTAATGAAAAACTGTTTTTT; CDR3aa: CASTRGVNEKLFF
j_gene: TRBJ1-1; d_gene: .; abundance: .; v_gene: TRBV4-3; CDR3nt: TGCGCCAGCAGCCAAGGGAGCTCCGGGCCCCGTCGAGCTTTCTTT; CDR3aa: CASSQGSSGPRRAFF
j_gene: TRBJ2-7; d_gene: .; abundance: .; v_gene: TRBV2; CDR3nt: TGTGCAGAAGGGAAGGGTGGGTACGAGCAGTACTTC; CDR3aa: CAEGKGGYEQYF
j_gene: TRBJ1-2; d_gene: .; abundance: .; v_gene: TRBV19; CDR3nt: TGTGCCAGTAGTTCCGAAACCTTCCGGATGGACTCTTTTAACTATGGCTACACCTTC; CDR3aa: CASSSETFRMDSFNYGYTF
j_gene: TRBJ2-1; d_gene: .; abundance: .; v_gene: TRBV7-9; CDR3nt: TGTGCCAGCAGCTTACGAGCGAATGAGCAGTTCTTC; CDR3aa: CASSLRANEQFF
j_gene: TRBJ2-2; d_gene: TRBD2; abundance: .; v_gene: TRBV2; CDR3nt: TGTGCCAGCTGGACTAGCGGGGGCGCGGACACCGGGGAGCTGTTTTTT; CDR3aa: CASWTSGGADTGELFF
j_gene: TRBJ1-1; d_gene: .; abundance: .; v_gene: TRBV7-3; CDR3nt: TGTGCCAGCAGCGCATCAGGGGTCACTGAAGCTTTCTTT; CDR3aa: CASSASGVTEAFF
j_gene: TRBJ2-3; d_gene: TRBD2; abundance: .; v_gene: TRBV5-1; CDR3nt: TGCGCCAGCAGCTTGGGTGGCCCCGGGGGGGCGCAGTATTTT; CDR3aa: CASSLGGPGGAQYF
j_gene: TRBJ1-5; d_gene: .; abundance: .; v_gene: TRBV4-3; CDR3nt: TGCGCCAGCAGCCAGGGGTGGGGGGGGAGCAATCAGCCCCAGCATTTT; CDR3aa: CASSQGWGGSNQPQHF
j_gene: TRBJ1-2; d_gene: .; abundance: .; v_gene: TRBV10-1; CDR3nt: TGCGCCAGCAGTGAGTGGACAGACTATGGCTACACCTTC; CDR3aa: CASSEWTDYGYTF
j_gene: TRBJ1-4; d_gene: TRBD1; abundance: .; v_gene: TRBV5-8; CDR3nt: TGTGCCAGCAGCCGGGGACAGGGGGCGTCTAATGAAAAACTGTTTTTT; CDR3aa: CASSRGQGASNEKLFF
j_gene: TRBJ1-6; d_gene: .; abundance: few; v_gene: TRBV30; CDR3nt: TGTGCCTGGAGCCGGGATGGAATTTCACCCCTCCACTTT; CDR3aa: CAWSRDGISPLHF
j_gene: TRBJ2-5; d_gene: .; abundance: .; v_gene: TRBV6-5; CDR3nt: TGTGCCAGCTCCCCCGCACAGGGAACCCAAGAGACCCAGTACTTC; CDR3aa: CASSPAQGTQETQYF
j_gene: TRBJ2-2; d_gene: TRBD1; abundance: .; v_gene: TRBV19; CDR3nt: TGTGCCAGTAGTAGGCGGACAGGAGATGACACCGGGGAGCTGTTTTTT; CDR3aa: CASSRRTGDDTGELFF
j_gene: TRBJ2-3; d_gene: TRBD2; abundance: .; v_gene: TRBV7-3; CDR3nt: TGTGCCAGCAGCCGAGGACTAGCGGGGGGCGTGGTAGATACGCAGTATTTT; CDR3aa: CASSRGLAGGVVDTQYF
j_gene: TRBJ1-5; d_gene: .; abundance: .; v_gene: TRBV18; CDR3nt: TGTGCCAGCTCACCGGGGGGATCCCCGAATCAGCCCCAGCATTTT; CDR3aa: CASSPGGSPNQPQHF
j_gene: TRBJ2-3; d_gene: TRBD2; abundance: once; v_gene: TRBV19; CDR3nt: TGTGCCAGTAGCCGACTAGCGGGGGATCTCACAGATACGCAGTATTTT; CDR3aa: CASSRLAGDLTDTQYF
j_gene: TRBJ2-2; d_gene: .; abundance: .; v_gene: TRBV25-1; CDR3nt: TGTGCCAGCAGTGAATCTGCTCGGGGGCGCACCGGGGAGCTGTTTTTT; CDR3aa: CASSESARGRTGELFF
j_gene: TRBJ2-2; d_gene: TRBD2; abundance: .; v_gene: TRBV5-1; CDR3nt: TGCGCCAGCAGCTGGGGACTAGGGAGAATCACCGGGGAGCTGTTTTTT; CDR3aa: CASSWGLGRITGELFF
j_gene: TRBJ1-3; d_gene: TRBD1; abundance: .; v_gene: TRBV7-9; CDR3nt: TGTGCCAGCAGCTCCCGGGACAGGTTGGCTGGAAACACCATATATTTT; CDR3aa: CASSSRDRLAGNTIYF
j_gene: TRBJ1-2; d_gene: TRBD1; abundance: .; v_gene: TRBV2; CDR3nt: TGTGCCAACTCAATGGACAGGGAAGATGGCTACACCTTC; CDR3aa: CANSMDREDGYTF
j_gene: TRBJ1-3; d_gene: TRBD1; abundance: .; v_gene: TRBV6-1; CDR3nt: TGTGCCAGCAGTGAGGGACAGGCCTCTGGAAACACCATATATTTT; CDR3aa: CASSEGQASGNTIYF
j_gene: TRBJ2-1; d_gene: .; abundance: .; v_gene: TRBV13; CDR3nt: TGTGCCAGCAGCTTTCGCCGGGGGAGTCTTTCCTACAATGAGCAGTTCTTC; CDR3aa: CASSFRRGSLSYNEQFF
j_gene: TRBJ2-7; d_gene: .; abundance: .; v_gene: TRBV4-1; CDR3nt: TGCGCCAGCAGCCAGGGACCGCTGGGAGAGCAGTACTTC; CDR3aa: CASSQGPLGEQYF
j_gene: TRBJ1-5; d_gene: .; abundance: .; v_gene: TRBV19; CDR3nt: TGTGCCAGTAGTATAGACGGCAAGGTGCCCCAGCATTTT; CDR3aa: CASSIDGKVPQHF
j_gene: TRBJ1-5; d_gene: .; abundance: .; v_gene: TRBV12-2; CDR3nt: TGTGCAAGTCGCGCAAGGGGGCATGGGCAGCCCCAGCATTTT; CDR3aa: CASRARGHGQPQHF
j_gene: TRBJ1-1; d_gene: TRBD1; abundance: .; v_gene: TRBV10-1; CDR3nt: TGCGCCAGCAAGGGACAGGGGAACACTGAAGCTTTCTTT; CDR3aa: CASKGQGNTEAFF
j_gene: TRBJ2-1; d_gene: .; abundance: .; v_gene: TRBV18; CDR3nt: TGTGCCAGCTCAGGGGGCCGCGACAATGAGCAGTTCTTC; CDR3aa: CASSGGRDNEQFF
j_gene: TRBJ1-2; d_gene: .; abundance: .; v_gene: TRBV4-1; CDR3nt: TGCGCCAGCAGCCAAGACCGCGGGGGGGGCAATGGCTACACCTTC; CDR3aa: CASSQDRGGGNGYTF